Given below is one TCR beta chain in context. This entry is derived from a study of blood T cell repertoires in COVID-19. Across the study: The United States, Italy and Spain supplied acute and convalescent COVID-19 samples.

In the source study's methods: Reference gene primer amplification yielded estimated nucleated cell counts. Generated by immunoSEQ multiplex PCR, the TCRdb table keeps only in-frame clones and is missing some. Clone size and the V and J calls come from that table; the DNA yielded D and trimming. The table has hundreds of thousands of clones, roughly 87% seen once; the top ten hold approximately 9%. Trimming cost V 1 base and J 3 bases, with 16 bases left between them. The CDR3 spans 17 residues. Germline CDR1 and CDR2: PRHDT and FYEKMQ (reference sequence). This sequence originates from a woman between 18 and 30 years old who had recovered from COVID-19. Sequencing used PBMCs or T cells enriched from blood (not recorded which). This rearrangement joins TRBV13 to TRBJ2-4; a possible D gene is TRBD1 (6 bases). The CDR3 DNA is TGTGCCAGCAGCTTAGAGGACAGCGAAAGTCACAAAAACATTCAGTACTTC. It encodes CASSLEDSESHKNIQYF.